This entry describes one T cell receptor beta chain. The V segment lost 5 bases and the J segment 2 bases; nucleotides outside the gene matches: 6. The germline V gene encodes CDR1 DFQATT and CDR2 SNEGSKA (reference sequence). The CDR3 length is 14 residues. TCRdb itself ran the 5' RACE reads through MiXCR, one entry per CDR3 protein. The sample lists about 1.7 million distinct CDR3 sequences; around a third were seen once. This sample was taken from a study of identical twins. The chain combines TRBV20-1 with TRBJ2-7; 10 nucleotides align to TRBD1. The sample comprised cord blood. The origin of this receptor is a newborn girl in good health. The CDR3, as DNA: TGCAGTGCTCTTGACAGGGGGCGTCCCTACGAGCAGTACTTC. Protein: CSALDRGRPYEQYF.